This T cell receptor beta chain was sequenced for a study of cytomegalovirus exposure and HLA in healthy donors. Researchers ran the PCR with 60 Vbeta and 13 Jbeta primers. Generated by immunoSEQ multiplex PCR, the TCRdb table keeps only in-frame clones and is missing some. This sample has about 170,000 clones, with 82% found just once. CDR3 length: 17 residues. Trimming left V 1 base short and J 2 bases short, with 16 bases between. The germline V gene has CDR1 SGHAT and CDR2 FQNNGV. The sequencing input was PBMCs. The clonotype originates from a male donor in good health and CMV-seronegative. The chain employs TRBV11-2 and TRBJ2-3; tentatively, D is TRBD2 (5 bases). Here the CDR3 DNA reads TGTGCCAGCAGCTTAGGCCAAGGGCGGGCACACACAGATACGCAGTATTTT. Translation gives CASSLGQGRAHTDTQYF.